This T cell receptor beta chain was obtained from a study of control samples from healthy donors and cancer patients. Trimming cost V 7 bases and J 2 bases, with 18 bases left between them. The CDR3 extends over 16 amino acids. CDR1 is LNHDA, CDR2 SQIVND, per germline (reference sequence). This table comes from immunoSEQ multiplex PCR, and its TCRdb copy is limited to in-frame clones, with some not included. This sample has around 100,000 clones; roughly 92% occur once, and the top ten carry around 3%. Sequencing was done on a sample of blood. This TCR derives from a human donor in good health. The donor label of this sample is uncertain. V gene TRBV19 combines with J gene TRBJ1-5; weak D call: TRBD1 (5 bases). The chain's CDR3 is CASTPRGGVGNQPQHF. Here the CDR3 DNA reads TGTGCCAGTACCCCCCGGGGAGGGGTCGGCAATCAGCCCCAGCATTTT.